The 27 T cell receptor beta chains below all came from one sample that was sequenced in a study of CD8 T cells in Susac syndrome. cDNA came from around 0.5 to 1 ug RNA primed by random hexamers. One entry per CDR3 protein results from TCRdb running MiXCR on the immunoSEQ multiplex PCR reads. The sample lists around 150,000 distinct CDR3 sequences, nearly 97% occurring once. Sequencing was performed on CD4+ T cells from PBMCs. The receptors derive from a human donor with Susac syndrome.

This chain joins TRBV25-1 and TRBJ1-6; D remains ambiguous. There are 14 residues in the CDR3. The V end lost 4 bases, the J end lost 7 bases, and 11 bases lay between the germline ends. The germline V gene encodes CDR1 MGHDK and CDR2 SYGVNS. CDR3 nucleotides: TGTGCCAGCAGTGTGGCAGGTCTAAATTCACCCCTCCACTTT. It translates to CASSVAGLNSPLHF.

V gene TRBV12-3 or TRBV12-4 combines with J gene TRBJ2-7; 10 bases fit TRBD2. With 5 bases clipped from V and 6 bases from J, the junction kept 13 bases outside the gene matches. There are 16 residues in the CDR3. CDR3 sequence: CASSPGQLAGTPEQYF. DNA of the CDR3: TGTGCCAGCAGTCCCGGTCAACTAGCGGGGACTCCCGAGCAGTACTTC.

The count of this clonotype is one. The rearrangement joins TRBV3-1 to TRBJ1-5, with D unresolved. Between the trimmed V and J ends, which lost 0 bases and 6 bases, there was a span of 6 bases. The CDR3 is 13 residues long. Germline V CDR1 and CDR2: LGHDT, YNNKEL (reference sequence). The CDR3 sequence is CASSQESGQPQHF. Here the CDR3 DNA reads TGTGCCAGCAGCCAAGAATCAGGTCAGCCCCAGCATTTT.

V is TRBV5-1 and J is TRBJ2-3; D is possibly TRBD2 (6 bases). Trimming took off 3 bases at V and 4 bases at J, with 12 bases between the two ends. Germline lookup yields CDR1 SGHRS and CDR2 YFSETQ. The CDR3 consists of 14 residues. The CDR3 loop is CASSYSGPSDTQYF. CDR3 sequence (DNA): TGCGCCAGCAGCTATAGCGGACCCTCAGATACGCAGTATTTT.

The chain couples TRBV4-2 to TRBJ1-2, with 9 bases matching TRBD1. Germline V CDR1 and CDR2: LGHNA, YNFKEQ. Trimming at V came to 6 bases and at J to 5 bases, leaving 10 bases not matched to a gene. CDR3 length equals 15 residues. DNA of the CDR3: TGTGCCAGCAGGGTCGGGACAGGGAAGTGGTATGGCTACACCTTC. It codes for CASRVGTGKWYGYTF.

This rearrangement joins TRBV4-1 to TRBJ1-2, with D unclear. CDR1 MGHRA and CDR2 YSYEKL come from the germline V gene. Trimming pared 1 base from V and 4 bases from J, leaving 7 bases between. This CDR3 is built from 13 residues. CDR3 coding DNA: TGCGCCAGCAGCCAAGGGAAAGGCTATGGCTACACCTTC. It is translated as CASSQGKGYGYTF.

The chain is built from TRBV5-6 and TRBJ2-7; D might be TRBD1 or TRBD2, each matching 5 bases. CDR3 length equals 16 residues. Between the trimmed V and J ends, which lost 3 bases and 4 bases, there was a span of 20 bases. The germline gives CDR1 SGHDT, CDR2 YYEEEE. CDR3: CASSWGPHPGGYEQYF. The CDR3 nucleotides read TGTGCCAGCAGCTGGGGACCTCATCCGGGCGGATACGAGCAGTACTTC.

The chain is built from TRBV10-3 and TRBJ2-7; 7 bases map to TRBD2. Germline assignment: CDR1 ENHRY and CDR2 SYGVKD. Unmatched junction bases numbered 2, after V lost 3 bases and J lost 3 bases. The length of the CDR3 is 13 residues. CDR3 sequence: CAISDSGGYEQYF. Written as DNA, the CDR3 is TGTGCCATCAGTGACTCGGGGGGCTACGAGCAGTACTTC.

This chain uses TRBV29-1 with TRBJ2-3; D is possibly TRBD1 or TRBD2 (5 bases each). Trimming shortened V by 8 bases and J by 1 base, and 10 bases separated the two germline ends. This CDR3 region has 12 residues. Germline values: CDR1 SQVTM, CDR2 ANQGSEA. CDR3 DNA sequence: TGCAGCTCGGGGCGAGGCACAGATACGCAGTATTTT. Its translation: CSSGRGTDTQYF.

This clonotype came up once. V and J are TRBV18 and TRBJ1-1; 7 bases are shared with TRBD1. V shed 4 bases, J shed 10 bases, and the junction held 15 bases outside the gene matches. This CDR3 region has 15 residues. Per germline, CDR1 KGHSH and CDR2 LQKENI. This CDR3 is CASSQTQGIAVGAFF. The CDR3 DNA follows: TGTGCCAGCTCACAAACACAGGGGATTGCGGTTGGAGCTTTCTTT.

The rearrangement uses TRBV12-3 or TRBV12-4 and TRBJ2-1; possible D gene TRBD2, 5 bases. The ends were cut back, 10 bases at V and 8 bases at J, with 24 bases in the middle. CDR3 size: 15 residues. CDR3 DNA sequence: TGTGCCACCTCTAGAGGAACCCAGAGGGAACATGAGCAGTTCTTC. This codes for CATSRGTQREHEQFF.

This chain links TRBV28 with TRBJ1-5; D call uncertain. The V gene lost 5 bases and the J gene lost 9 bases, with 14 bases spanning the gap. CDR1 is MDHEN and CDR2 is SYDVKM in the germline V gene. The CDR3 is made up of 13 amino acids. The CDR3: CASSPIQNGPQHF. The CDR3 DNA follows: TGTGCCAGCAGTCCGATTCAAAATGGGCCCCAGCATTTT.

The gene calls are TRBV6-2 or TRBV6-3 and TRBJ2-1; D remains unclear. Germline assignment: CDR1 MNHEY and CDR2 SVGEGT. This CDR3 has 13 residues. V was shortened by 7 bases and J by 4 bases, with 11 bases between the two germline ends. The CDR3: CASTLTAYNEQFF. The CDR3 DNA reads TGTGCCAGCACTCTCACAGCTTACAATGAGCAGTTCTTC.

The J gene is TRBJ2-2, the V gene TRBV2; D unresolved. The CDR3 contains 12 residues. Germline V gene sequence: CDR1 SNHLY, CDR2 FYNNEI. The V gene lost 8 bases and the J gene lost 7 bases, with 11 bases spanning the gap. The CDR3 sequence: CASGIDNGELFF. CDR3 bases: TGTGCCAGCGGGATTGATAACGGGGAGCTGTTTTTT.

The CDR3 DNA follows: TGTGCCAGCAGCTACGTACGGTCCAACAATGAGCAGTTCTTC. Amino acid sequence: CASSYVRSNNEQFF. This chain links TRBV3-1 with TRBJ2-1; D unresolved. CDR1 is LGHDT, CDR2 YNNKEL, per germline (reference sequence). CDR3 length equals 14 residues. Trimming pared 5 bases from V and 5 bases from J, leaving 13 bases between.

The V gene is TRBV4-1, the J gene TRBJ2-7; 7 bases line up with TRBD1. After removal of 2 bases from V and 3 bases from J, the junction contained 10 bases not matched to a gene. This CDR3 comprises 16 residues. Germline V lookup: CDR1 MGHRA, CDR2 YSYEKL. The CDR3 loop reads CASSQLSRQGIYEQYF. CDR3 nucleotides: TGCGCCAGCAGCCAATTAAGTAGACAGGGAATCTACGAGCAGTACTTC.

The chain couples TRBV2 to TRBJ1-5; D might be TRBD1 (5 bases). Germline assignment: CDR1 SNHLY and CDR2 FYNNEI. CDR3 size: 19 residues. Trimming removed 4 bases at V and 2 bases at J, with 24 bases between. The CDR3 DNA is TGTGCCAGCAGTGCCCTTCCATGGGACGAAAGAAAAGGCAATCAGCCCCAGCATTTT. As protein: CASSALPWDERKGNQPQHF.

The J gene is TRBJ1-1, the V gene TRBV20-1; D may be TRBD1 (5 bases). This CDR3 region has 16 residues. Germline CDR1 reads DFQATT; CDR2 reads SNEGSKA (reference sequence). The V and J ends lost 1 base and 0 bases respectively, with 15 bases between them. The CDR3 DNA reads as TGCAGTGCTAGAGTGGCCCCGGGGCGGATGAACACTGAAGCTTTCTTT. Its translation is CSARVAPGRMNTEAFF.

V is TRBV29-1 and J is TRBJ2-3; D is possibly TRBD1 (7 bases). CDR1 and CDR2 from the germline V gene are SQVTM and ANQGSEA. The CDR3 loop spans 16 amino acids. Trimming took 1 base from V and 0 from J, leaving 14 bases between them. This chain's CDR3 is CSVEGVRGVSTDTQYF. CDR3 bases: TGCAGCGTTGAAGGGGTCAGGGGGGTGAGCACAGATACGCAGTATTTT.

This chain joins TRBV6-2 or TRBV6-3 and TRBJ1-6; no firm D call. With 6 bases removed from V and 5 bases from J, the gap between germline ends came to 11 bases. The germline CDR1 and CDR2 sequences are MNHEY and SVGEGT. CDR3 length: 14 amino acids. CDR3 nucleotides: TGTGCCAGCAGCTCCAACAGCGATAATTCACCCCTCCACTTT. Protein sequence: CASSSNSDNSPLHF.

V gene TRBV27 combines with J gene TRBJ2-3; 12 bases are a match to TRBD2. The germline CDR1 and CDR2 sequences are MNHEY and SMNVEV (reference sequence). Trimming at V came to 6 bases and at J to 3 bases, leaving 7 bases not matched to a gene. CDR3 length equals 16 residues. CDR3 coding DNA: TGTGCCAGCAGCATCGGAGGGACTAGCGGGACAGATACGCAGTATTTT. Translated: CASSIGGTSGTDTQYF.

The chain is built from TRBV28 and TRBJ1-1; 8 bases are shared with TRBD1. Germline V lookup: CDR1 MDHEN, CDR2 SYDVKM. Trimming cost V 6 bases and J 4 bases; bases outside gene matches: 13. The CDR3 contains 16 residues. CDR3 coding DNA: TGTGCCAGCAGCCTTCTCCTGGACAGGGCGGCCACTGAAGCTTTCTTT. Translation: CASSLLLDRAATEAFF. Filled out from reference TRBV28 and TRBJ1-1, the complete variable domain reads DVKVTQSSRYLVKRTGEKVFLECVQDMDHENMFWYRQDPGLGLRLIYFSYDVKMKEKGDIPEGYSVSREKKERFSLILESASTNQTSMYLCASSLLLDRAATEAFFGQGTRLTVV.

CDR3 residues: CARYTGRNEQFF. The CDR3 region has the DNA TGTGCCAGATACACCGGCCGGAATGAGCAGTTCTTC. This rearrangement joins TRBV27 to TRBJ2-1; D ambiguous. CDR1 and CDR2 (germline): MNHEY, SMNVEV (reference sequence). V lost 9 bases and J lost 7, with 13 bases in between. This CDR3 spans 12 amino acids.

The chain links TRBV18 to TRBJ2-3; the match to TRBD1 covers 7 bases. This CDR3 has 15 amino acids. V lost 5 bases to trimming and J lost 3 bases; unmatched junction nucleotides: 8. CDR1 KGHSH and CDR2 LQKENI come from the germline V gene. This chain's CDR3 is CASSTRQGDTDTQYF. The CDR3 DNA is TGTGCCAGCTCAACTCGACAGGGAGATACAGATACGCAGTATTTT.

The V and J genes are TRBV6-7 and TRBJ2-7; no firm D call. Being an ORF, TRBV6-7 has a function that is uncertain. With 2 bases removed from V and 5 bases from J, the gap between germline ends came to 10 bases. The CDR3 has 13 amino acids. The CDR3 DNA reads TGTGCCAGCAGTTACCCCGAGACCCACGAGCAGTACTTC. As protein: CASSYPETHEQYF.

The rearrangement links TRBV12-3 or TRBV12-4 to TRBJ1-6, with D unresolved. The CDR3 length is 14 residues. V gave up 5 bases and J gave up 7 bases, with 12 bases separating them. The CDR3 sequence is CASSPNQDNSPLHF. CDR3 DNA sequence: TGTGCCAGCAGTCCTAACCAGGACAATTCACCCCTCCACTTT.

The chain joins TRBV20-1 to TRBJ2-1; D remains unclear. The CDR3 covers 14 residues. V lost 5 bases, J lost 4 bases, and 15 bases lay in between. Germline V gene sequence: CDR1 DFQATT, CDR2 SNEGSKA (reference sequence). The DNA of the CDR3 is TGCAGTGCTCCTGCTCCACCCTTATACAATGAGCAGTTCTTC. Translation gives CSAPAPPLYNEQFF.